A selection of T cell receptor beta chains follows, all from one sample in a study of high-grade serous ovarian cancer treatment subgroups. Profiled with immunoSEQ multiplex PCR; TCRdb holds only in-frame clones, not every one. Of 7,500 to 9,500 clones listed, over 70% are singletons. Sequencing was done on a sample of tumor tissue. These receptors came from a human donor with high-grade serous ovarian cancer. The conserved cysteine and the conserved F or W are not part of the CDR3 here. Each record gives: J gene, V gene, CDR3 protein.

TRBJ1-1,TRBV29-1,SVQIQENTEAF
TRBJ2-7,TRBV18,ASSPIAGWSYEQY
TRBJ1-2,TRBV10-3,AISSPGSYGYT
TRBJ2-3,TRBV4-3,ASSQAAGGITDTQY
TRBJ2-3,TRBV5-1,ASSLESSVDTQY
TRBJ2-6,TRBV5-4,ASSPRTGSSGANVLT
TRBJ2-7,TRBV10-3,AISESGSDYEQY
TRBJ1-5,TRBV28,ASSTSGIHVGVGNQPQH
TRBJ2-2,TRBV11-3,ASSRTAGELF
TRBJ2-1,TRBV27,ASSFRSGLAGQYNEQF
TRBJ1-4,TRBV19,ASMGTGQKLF
TRBJ1-5,TRBV19,ASSILDEQPQH
TRBJ2-5,TRBV5-4,ASSPWDRETQY
TRBJ1-5,TRBV7-8,ASSLVAGSNQPQH
TRBJ1-1,TRBV7-9,ASRDRGNTEAF
TRBJ2-5,TRBV7-3,ASSLNVETSQY